This T cell receptor (beta chain) comes out of a study of T-cell reconstitution after alpha-beta-depleted transplantation in children. V gave up 3 bases and J gave up 4 bases; unmatched junction bases: 14. The CDR3 has 19 amino acids. The germline CDR1 and CDR2 sequences are LNHDA and SQIVND (reference sequence). It was with unique molecular identifiers that the TCRbeta library was prepared. TCRdb fed the PCR reads into MiXCR, producing one record per CDR3 protein. The sample shows a few hundred thousand distinct CDR3 sequences, more than 7.5% of them seen only once. The source material was PBMCs from the stem cell graft donor, sampled from the stem cell graft. This TCR was sampled from a human donor who donated a stem cell graft to a child with SCID. The chain employs TRBV19 and TRBJ2-6; 8 bases agree with TRBD1. The CDR3 DNA reads TGTGCCAGTAGTATCCCCCCTGGACAGGGTCCTCTGGGGGCCAACGTCCTGACTTTC. Its translation is CASSIPPGQGPLGANVLTF.